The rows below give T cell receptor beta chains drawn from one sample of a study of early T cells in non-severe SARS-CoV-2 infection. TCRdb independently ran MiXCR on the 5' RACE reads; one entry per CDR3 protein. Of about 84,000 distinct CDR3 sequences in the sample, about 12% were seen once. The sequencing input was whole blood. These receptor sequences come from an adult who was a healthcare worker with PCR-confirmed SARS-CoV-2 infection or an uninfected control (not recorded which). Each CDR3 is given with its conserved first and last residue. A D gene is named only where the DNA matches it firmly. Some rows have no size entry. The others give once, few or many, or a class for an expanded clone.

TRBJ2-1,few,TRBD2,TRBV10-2,TGCGCCAGCAAAGGACTAGCGGGACCGTCCACCTACTGGAATGAGCAGTTCTTC,CASKGLAGPSTYWNEQFF
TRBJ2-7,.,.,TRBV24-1,TGTGCCACCAGTGATTATGGGGGTTACGAGCAGTACTTC,CATSDYGGYEQYF
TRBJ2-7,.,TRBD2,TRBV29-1,TGCAGCGTCGGGCCAGCGGGAGTGTCCTACGAGCAGTACTTC,CSVGPAGVSYEQYF
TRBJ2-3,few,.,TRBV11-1,TGTGCCAGCAGCTTGCATCCGGGGACAAGGGGAACAGATACGCAGTATTTT,CASSLHPGTRGTDTQYF
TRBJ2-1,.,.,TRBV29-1,TGCAGCGGTGACGGCAATGAGCAGTTCTTC,CSGDGNEQFF
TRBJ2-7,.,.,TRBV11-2,TGTGCCAGCAGCTTAATCCCTCACTACGAGCAGTACTTC,CASSLIPHYEQYF
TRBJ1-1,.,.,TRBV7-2,TGTGCCAGCAGCTGGGACATGGACACTGAAGCTTTCTTT,CASSWDMDTEAFF
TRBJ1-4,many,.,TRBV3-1,TGTGCCAGCAGCCAAATCCAGGCTTCAGGCCTGACTAATGAAAAACTGTTTTTT,CASSQIQASGLTNEKLFF
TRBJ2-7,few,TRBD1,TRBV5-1,TGCGCCAGCAGCTTGTGGACAGGGAACTCCTACGAGCAGTACTTC,CASSLWTGNSYEQYF
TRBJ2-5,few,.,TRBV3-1,TGTGCCAGCAGCCAAGGGGAAGAGACCCAGTACTTC,CASSQGEETQYF
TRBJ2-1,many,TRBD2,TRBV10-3,TGTGCCATCAGGCCCCTAGCGGGAGGGCCTGGTGAGCAGTTCTTC,CAIRPLAGGPGEQFF
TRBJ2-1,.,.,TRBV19,TGTGCCAGTAGTACTCGGACCCCGTGGGAAGGGCAGTTCTTC,CASSTRTPWEGQFF
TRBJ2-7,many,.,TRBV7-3,TGTGCCAGCAGCCCGGCCGGGGGGCCCTCTTACGAGCAGTACTTC,CASSPAGGPSYEQYF
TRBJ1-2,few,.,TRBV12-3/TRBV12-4,TGTGCCAGCAGTTTTTGGGGGGCCTATGGCTACACCTTC,CASSFWGAYGYTF
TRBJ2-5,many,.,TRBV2,TGTGCCAGCACCCAAGACGGGAGCGAGACCCAGTACTTC,CASTQDGSETQYF
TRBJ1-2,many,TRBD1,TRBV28,TGTGCCAACTCCCAGGGACAGGGGGTAAACTATGGCTACACCTTC,CANSQGQGVNYGYTF
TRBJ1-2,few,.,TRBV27,TGTGCCAGCAGGGCGACAACAACTAACTATGGCTACACCTTC,CASRATTTNYGYTF
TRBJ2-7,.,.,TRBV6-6,TGTGCCAGCAGTTACTCGAGGGGTGGCACCACCTACGAGCAGTACTTC,CASSYSRGGTTYEQYF
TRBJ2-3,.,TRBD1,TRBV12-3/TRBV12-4,TGTGCCAGCAGTTCCGGGACAGGGGGCAGGGATACGCAGTATTTT,CASSSGTGGRDTQYF
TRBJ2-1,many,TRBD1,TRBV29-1,TGCAGCGTTGAAAGGTCGGGGACAGGGGTCAATGAGCAGTTCTTC,CSVERSGTGVNEQFF
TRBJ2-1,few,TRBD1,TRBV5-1,TGCGCCAGCAGCCCCACAGGGGACAATGAGCAGTTCTTC,CASSPTGDNEQFF
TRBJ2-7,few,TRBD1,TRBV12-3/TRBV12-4,TGTGCCAGCAGTTTAGGACAGGGGGTCATCTACGAGCAGTACTTC,CASSLGQGVIYEQYF
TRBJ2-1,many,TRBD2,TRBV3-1,TGTGCCAGCAGCCAATTCTGGACTAGCGGAAGCTCCTACAATGAGCAGTTCTTC,CASSQFWTSGSSYNEQFF
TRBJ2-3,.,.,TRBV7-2,TGTGCCAGCAGCTTAAGTGGCTGGCAGGTCGAGGGAGATACGCAGTATTTT,CASSLSGWQVEGDTQYF
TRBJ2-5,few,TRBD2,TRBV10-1,TGCGCCAGCAGTGATACAACCGGACTAGCGGGAAGAAAGACCCAGTACTTC,CASSDTTGLAGRKTQYF
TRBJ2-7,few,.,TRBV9,TGTGCCAGCAGCGTAGCCGGGGGTTGGGAGCAGTACTTC,CASSVAGGWEQYF
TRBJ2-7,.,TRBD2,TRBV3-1,TGTGCCAGCAGCCAACTACCGACTAGCGGGGGGGCTTACGAGCAGTACTTC,CASSQLPTSGGAYEQYF
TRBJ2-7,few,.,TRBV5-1,TGCGCCAGCAGCTCTACACCTTCCTACGAGCAGTACTTC,CASSSTPSYEQYF
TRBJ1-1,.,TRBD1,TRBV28,TGTGCCAGCAGTGCGATACAGGGGAAAGCTTTCTTT,CASSAIQGKAFF
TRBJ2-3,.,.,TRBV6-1,TGTGCCAGCAGTGGGGGGCAGGGCCGCACAGATACGCAGTATTTT,CASSGGQGRTDTQYF
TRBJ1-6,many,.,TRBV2,TGTGCCAGCAGTGATTCAAACGGTCCGACTACACCCCTCCACTTT,CASSDSNGPTTPLHF
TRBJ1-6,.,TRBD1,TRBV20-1,TGCAGTGCCTTCTACCGAGGCAGGGGGGATAATTCACCCCTCCACTTT,CSAFYRGRGDNSPLHF
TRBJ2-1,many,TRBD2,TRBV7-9,TGTGCCAGCAGCTCTCGGACCCCAGTCGGGAGGGAGCAGTTCTTC,CASSSRTPVGREQFF
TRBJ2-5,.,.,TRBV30,TGTGCCTGGAGTGTACGGGCAGGGGTCAAGGAGACCCAGTACTTC,CAWSVRAGVKETQYF
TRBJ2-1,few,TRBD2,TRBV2,TGTGCCAGCAGTAGGGAGCGGGGGGCCGTTGCGCAGTTCTTC,CASSRERGAVAQFF
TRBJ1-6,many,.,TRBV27,TGTGCCAGCAGCCCCTTGGGCTCACCCCTCCACTTT,CASSPLGSPLHF
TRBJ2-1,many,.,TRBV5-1,TGCGCCAGCAGCTTGGGAGTAGCAGTGAATGAGCAGTTCTTC,CASSLGVAVNEQFF
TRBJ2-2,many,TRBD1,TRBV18,TGTGCCAGCTCACAGGGACAGGCTAACACCGGGGAGCTGTTTTTT,CASSQGQANTGELFF